This TCR beta chain was documented in a study of blood T cells in healthy people across ages. General study points: Comparison with aged donors showed that long-lived donors had more naive CD4+ cells and higher diversity.

Primed by a sample-barcoded 5' primer and a J-beta primer mix, a second PCR proceeded for roughly 6 to 12 cycles. Every sample gave at least 2.5 million paired-end reads containing CDR3. TCRdb recomputed calls from the 5' RACE reads with MiXCR, one row per CDR3 protein. The sample has around 970,000 distinct CDR3 sequences, 51% seen once. This clonotype was picked up one time. Antigen unknown. This receptor was taken from a woman in her sixties or seventies in good health. The specimen sequenced was blood.

As DNA, the CDR3 is TGTGCCAGCAGTGTTAACAGCTTCCAAGAGACCCAGTACTTC. Translation: CASSVNSFQETQYF. This chain joins TRBV2 and TRBJ2-5, with unresolved D. V was clipped by 4 bases and J by 1 base, with 10 bases between them. The length of the CDR3 is 14 residues. CDR1 SNHLY and CDR2 FYNNEI come from the germline V gene. The full variable domain, with the rest looked up from reference TRBV2 and TRBJ2-5, is EPEVTQTPSHQVTQMGQEVILRCVPISNHLYFYWYRQILGQKVEFLVSFYNNEISEKSEIFDDQFSVERPDGSNFTLKIRSTKLEDSAMYFCASSVNSFQETQYFGPGTRLLVL.